This T cell receptor beta chain was found in a study of shared clonotypes between healthy human individuals. The study, taken as a whole, reports: Generally, naive subsets came out with larger estimated richness than memory subsets.

CD45RO negativity and positive selection for CCR7 defined naive CD8 cells, a population that excluded terminally differentiated effector memory CD45RA+ cells. This clone was recorded only once. Its target is unknown. This CDR3 has 15 residues. The germline V and J ends were trimmed by 4 bases and 5 bases, with 17 bases remaining between them. CDR1 and CDR2 from the germline V gene are MGHRA and YSYEKL. Assay runs were performed at deep level. Repertoires were generated with immunoSEQ multiplex PCR, while TCRdb's copy carries only in-frame clones and drops some. The sample contains millions of clones, approximately 94% of which appear only once.

The sequence derives from a young man in good health. Specimen: naive CD8+ T cells sorted from blood. The chain combines TRBV4-1 with TRBJ2-5; tentative D call: TRBD2 (6 bases). The CDR3 is CASSPLAGWDETQYF. CDR3 nucleotide sequence: TGCGCCAGCAGCCCCCTTGCGGGGTGGGATGAGACCCAGTACTTC.